The 18 T cell receptor beta chains reported below all come from one sample, sequenced in a study of T cell responses to AZD1222 COVID-19 vaccine. Measured with immunoSEQ multiplex PCR; TCRdb has only the in-frame clones, and not every one. The table lists roughly 180,000 clones, 90% to 95% of them singletons. The sequenced sample was peripheral blood, obtained 28 days after the second dose of the MenACWY control vaccine. Receptors originate from an adult who received the MenACWY meningococcal vaccine as a control.

The gene calls are TRBV3-1 (or the pseudogene TRBV3-2) and TRBJ2-1; 12 bases fit TRBD2. V gave up 4 bases and J gave up 3 bases; unmatched junction bases: 7. The CDR3 sequence is 17 residues long. The V gene's germline CDR1 is LGHDT and CDR2 YNNKEL (reference sequence). In DNA form, the CDR3 reads TGTGCCAGCAGCCTGGGACTAGCGGGTTTCGTCTACAATGAGCAGTTCTTC. Translating it yields CASSLGLAGFVYNEQFF.

The V and J genes are TRBV19 and TRBJ1-2; D is possibly TRBD1 (6 bases). There are 14 residues in the CDR3. V was cut by 5 bases and J by 4 bases, with 14 bases left in between. In germline, CDR1 is LNHDA, CDR2 SQIVND (reference sequence). The CDR3 nucleotides are TGTGCCAGTAGTGGCAGCAGGGGAGCCTATGGCTACACCTTC. Translated: CASSGSRGAYGYTF.

The chain couples TRBV29-1 to TRBJ2-5; TRBD1 agrees at 8 bases. The germline gives CDR1 SQVTM, CDR2 ANQGSEA. The junction had 2 bases not matched to a gene; V was cut back by 6 bases and J by 2 bases. The CDR3 sequence is 12 residues long. CDR3 nucleotide sequence: TGCAGCGTCCGACAGGGGCAAGAGACCCAGTACTTC. Translating it yields CSVRQGQETQYF.

The rearrangement uses TRBV7-9 and TRBJ2-7, with D tentatively TRBD2 (6 bases). Deletions cut 3 bases from V and 6 bases from J, with 9 bases between. The germline gives CDR1 SEHNR, CDR2 FQNEAQ (reference sequence). This CDR3 spans 12 amino acids. The CDR3 reads CASSLGGTEQYF. The CDR3 nucleotides are TGTGCCAGCAGCTTGGGCGGGACCGAGCAGTACTTC.

This chain connects TRBV6-5 to TRBJ1-4, with D possibly being TRBD1 (5 bases). The CDR3 length is 13 residues. Trimming took off 8 bases at V and 8 bases at J, with 15 bases between the two ends. Germline V gives CDR1 MNHEY, CDR2 SVGAGI. The CDR3 sequence: CASATWGREKLFF. The DNA for the CDR3 is TGTGCCAGCGCGACTTGGGGCCGAGAAAAACTGTTTTTT.

V usage is TRBV14 and J usage is TRBJ2-1; a possible D gene is TRBD1 (6 bases). The CDR3 extends over 15 amino acids. Germline CDR1 is SGHDN and CDR2 is FVKESK. With 6 bases removed from V and 6 bases from J, the gap between germline ends came to 18 bases. This chain's CDR3 is CASSTLDRSGNEQFF. The CDR3 DNA sequence: TGTGCCAGCAGTACTTTGGACAGATCTGGCAATGAGCAGTTCTTC.

This sequence joins TRBV12-3 or TRBV12-4 and TRBJ2-5, with D uncertain. V lost 7 bases to trimming and J lost 9 bases, with 12 bases between them. This CDR3 is 11 amino acids long. This CDR3 reads CASTLGQPQYF. DNA for the CDR3: TGTGCCAGCACCCTGGGCCAGCCCCAGTACTTC.

The rearrangement uses TRBV6-2 or TRBV6-3 and TRBJ2-4; tentative D call: TRBD1 (5 bases). Germline V gene sequence: CDR1 MNHEY, CDR2 SVGEGT. The CDR3 has 14 amino acids. Trimming shortened V by 6 bases and J by 1 base, and 10 bases separated the two germline ends. The CDR3 DNA reads TGTGCCAGCAGCCCCCAGGGCGCCAAAAACATTCAGTACTTC. Its protein product is CASSPQGAKNIQYF.

The table lists this clone with a count of one. The chain combines TRBV10-3 with TRBJ2-7; 7 bases line up with TRBD1. The CDR3 loop spans 14 amino acids. Germline V gene lookup returns CDR1 ENHRY and CDR2 SYGVKD. V gave up 6 bases and J gave up 0 bases; unmatched junction bases: 5. The CDR3 spells CAIRNDRDSYEQYF. For the CDR3, the DNA is TGTGCCATCAGGAACGACAGGGACTCCTACGAGCAGTACTTC.

This chain joins TRBV6-2 or TRBV6-3 and TRBJ1-6; D unresolved. The CDR3 has 14 amino acids. Germline loops: CDR1 MNHEY, CDR2 SVGEGT. The V gene lost 0 bases and the J gene lost 4 bases, with 4 bases spanning the gap. CDR3 sequence: CASSYSLYNSPLHF. Written as DNA, the CDR3 is TGTGCCAGCAGTTACTCGCTATATAATTCACCCCTCCACTTT.

In nucleotides, the CDR3 is TGTGCCAGCAGACTGAACAGGGCAGCTAATGAAAAACTGTTTTTT. Amino acids: CASRLNRAANEKLFF. This chain connects TRBV7-2 to TRBJ1-4; TRBD1 is a possible D gene (6 bases). The V end lost 6 bases, the J end lost 3 bases, and 14 bases lay between the germline ends. The V gene's germline CDR1 is SGHTA and CDR2 FQGNSA. This CDR3 has 15 residues.

The chain uses TRBV5-4 and TRBJ2-7, with 8 bases matching TRBD1. The germline gives CDR1 SGHNT, CDR2 YYREEE (reference sequence). With 3 bases clipped from V and 2 bases from J, the junction kept 10 bases outside the gene matches. This CDR3 comprises 16 residues. In DNA, the CDR3 is TGTGCCAGCAGCTCCCAAGGGGACAGGAATACCTACGAGCAGTACTTC. Encoded protein: CASSSQGDRNTYEQYF.

The rearrangement links TRBV6-5 to TRBJ1-3; D ambiguous. The CDR3 totals 16 residues. From germline, CDR1 is MNHEY and CDR2 SVGAGI. Trimming removed 0 bases at V and 0 bases at J, with 9 bases between. CDR3 DNA sequence: TGTGCCAGCAGTTACTCAGGCACCATCTCTGGAAACACCATATATTTT. This sequence encodes CASSYSGTISGNTIYF.

V and J are TRBV5-1 and TRBJ1-2; D is unclear. The CDR3 totals 15 residues. Germline V gene sequence: CDR1 SGHRS, CDR2 YFSETQ. Trimming took 4 bases from V and 4 from J, leaving 17 bases between them. The DNA for the CDR3 is TGCGCCAGCAGCCCCGGTTCCTCCGTGAGCTATGGCTACACCTTC. This translates into CASSPGSSVSYGYTF.

The chain links TRBV9 to TRBJ2-3, with 9 bases fitting TRBD2. J lost 4 bases, V lost 4 bases, and 7 bases had no gene match. The CDR3 length is 15 residues. CDR1 is SGDLS and CDR2 is YYNGEE in the germline V gene. CDR3 DNA: TGTGCCAGCAGCTTTAGGACTAGCGCCCCAGATACGCAGTATTTT. Its translation is CASSFRTSAPDTQYF.

The chain uses TRBV7-9 and TRBJ1-3; tentative D call: TRBD1 (5 bases). The CDR3 covers 16 residues. Trimming pared 6 bases from V and 0 bases from J, leaving 15 bases between. CDR1 and CDR2 from the germline V gene are SEHNR and FQNEAQ (reference sequence). CDR3 region: CASRHRDFHSGNTIYF. The CDR3 nucleotides are TGTGCCAGCAGACACCGGGACTTCCACTCTGGAAACACCATATATTTT.

The genes are TRBV7-9 and TRBJ1-6; 8 bases fit TRBD1. The CDR3 totals 17 residues. The germline V gene has CDR1 SEHNR and CDR2 FQNEAQ (reference sequence). V shed 5 bases, J shed 1 base, and the junction held 7 bases outside the gene matches. CDR3 protein: CASSPDRGWSYNSPLHF. In DNA form, the CDR3 reads TGTGCCAGCAGCCCCGACAGGGGATGGTCCTATAATTCACCCCTCCACTTT.

V and J are TRBV4-2 and TRBJ2-2, with TRBD2 matching over 7 bases. Germline CDR1 is LGHNA and CDR2 is YNFKEQ. There are 17 residues in the CDR3. V shed 3 bases, J shed 4 bases, and the junction held 11 bases outside the gene matches. CDR3 protein: CASSHISGEGGTGELFF. CDR3 DNA: TGTGCCAGCAGCCACATTTCGGGGGAGGGTGGCACCGGGGAGCTGTTTTTT.